This T cell receptor (beta chain) was recorded in a study of naive and memory T cell subsets (dated by TCRdb to 2016 to 2017). Study-wide context: An open-source, UMI-based TCR alpha and beta sequencing pipeline was applied to sorted naive and memory peripheral blood T cell subsets. Complete agreement was observed between the functional CMV T cell responses and the IgG serology results. RNA was DNase-treated and reverse transcribed with TCR constant-region primers, mostly using SuperScript III.

The CDR3 has 14 amino acids, counting the end cysteine and phenylalanine. Kept here is only the CDR3 DNA, which spans 42 bases and is read in frame from base 1. V loses 4 bases of germline sequence and J loses 2 bases, and the interval between the two ends is 12 bases. Per the germline V gene, MDHEN is the CDR1 and SYDVKM is the CDR2. From the second PCR step on, the TCR alpha and beta chain libraries were amplified in separate reactions. CMV status of each donor was established by measuring IFNgamma production from CD4+ T cells after fresh PBMCs were stimulated overnight with CMV viral lysate. Miltenyi beads were used first to positively select CD4 T cells, and CD8 T cells were then positively selected from the CD4-negative fraction. Cells were stained for CD3, CD4, CD8, CD45RA, CD27 and a live/dead dye and were sorted on a BD Aria II into four subsets based on CD45RA and CD27. A few healthy volunteers provided blood, and the blood of each volunteer was split into CD4 and CD8 T cells and then into four differentiation subsets. Roughly 130 ml of peripheral blood was collected from each donor, and PBMC were isolated by Ficoll-Paque PLUS density-gradient centrifugation. Sorted cells were lysed in RLT buffer, and RNA was extracted with a Qiagen RNeasy kit and stored at -80°C.

The sample holds many counts of this clonotype. There is no known antigen for this receptor. Nothing much larger sits one base from this clone, and base qualities are not available. Library preparation used UMI-ligation and nested PCR. The beta constant-region primer consisted of an equimolar mixture of two oligonucleotides that together covered TRBC1 and TRBC2. A single-stranded oligonucleotide carrying the SP2 primer and a 12-nucleotide UMI was ligated to the 3' end of the cDNA by T4 RNA ligase 1. The ligated cDNA went through four rounds of PCR with nested alpha and beta constant-region primers together with the SP2 primer. The ligation reaction was kept at 16 degrees C for about 19-25 hours. To avoid over-amplification, PCR2 was usually performed as a SYBR Green qPCR and halted once a predetermined threshold was reached. Apart from the first purification, every purification step used Agencourt AMPure XP magnetic beads. Library quantification was done by Qubit, followed by a TapeStation check on which the main peak was expected at around 650 bp. Sequencing of the pooled libraries was done on an Illumina MiSeq using v2 2x251 paired-end kits, which typically yielded about 0.85-2.3 million reads per sample. Libraries were pooled at around 4 nM per sample, and about 4.5-7.5% PhiX was added to improve cluster recognition. Per the source publication's procedure: FASTQ reads processed by Demultiplexor were assigned V and J genes by Decombinator through tag matching that tolerated a single base-pair mismatch. Collapsinator used UMIs to correct both sequencing errors and frequency errors arising from PCR heterogeneity. CDR3Translator translated TCRs and extracted CDR3s from the conserved cysteine to the FGXG phenylalanine, flagging non-productive sequences. Repertoires were subsampled to equal numbers of UMI-defined TCRs before Gini, Shannon entropy and inverse Simpson indices were calculated. Within the linear range, a power law was fitted by maximum likelihood to the distributions of clonotype abundance. Similar UMI counts, unique TCR numbers and clonal distributions were obtained with the pipeline and with MIGEC on one naive CD8 sample. One analysis removed from the naive repertoire any naive TCRs that were also present in any memory subset from the same donor. The repertoires were searched for approximately 7,000 CMV-associated CDR3 sequences that had been compiled from VDJdb and a published dataset. The raw public reads went through TCRdb reprocessing: fastp at Q25, MiXCR clone calling, in-frame beta chains kept. Records with the same CDR3 protein are collapsed into one entry carrying the most frequent genes and DNA. The V and J calls here are based on TCRdb, not the publication. This sample gives 150,000 or so distinct CDR3 sequences in total; approximately 17% of them show up just once. The ten top clones hold roughly 0.13% of the sample.

What the authors observed across the whole study: A clonotype was defined as a single alpha or beta chain sequence rather than as a paired alpha/beta receptor. A few larger clonotypes were present in naive repertoires, particularly the CD8 repertoires, and these clonotypes were possibly memory cells re-expressing CD45RA. RNA-based TCR counts may be affected by expression changes linked to T cell activation and differentiation. The repertoire findings for the naive and memory subsets could not be validated, as no ground truth was available. In both CD4 and CD8 cells, a rise in Gini index and a fall in Shannon and inverse Simpson diversity were observed from naive through CM, EM and EMRA. TCR abundance followed a power law with an exponent that was different for naive and memory subsets but consistent across the three individuals. After error correction, over 95% of naive TCR sequences appeared only once, giving much steeper abundance distributions than memory subsets.

This clonotype originated in a human donor in good health. Recombination joined TRBV28 with TRBJ2-7; too little of a D gene remains to name it. Sequencing input: naive CD4+ T cells from blood. The meaning of the sample's cell subset or site label: naive T cells, CD45RA high CD27+. CDR3 loop: CASSSHQTPYEQYF. The sequenced DNA: TGTGCCAGCAGTTCCCACCAGACGCCCTACGAGCAGTACTTC.